This TCR beta chain was captured by sequencing in a study of memory CD4+ T cells and cytomegalovirus serostatus. Study-level background: Donors were healthy Belgian adults, fewer than ten CMV seropositive and about 24 seronegative. Notes on the study in general: Suggested: most of the CMV-linked TCR signature lies in CD4+ memory cells. Each of 65 to 70 CMV-associated TCRbeta sequences occurred in one to five individuals.

Profiling relied on immunoSEQ multiplex PCR, and the TCRdb table lists in-frame clones only, not all of them. The sample lists about 64,000 clones; 77% were seen once. As concerns this clone: Its specificity is unknown.

The sort gate was single viable CD3+CD4+CD8-CD45RO+ cells for memory CD4+ T cells. Positive selection with CD4 microbeads enriched total CD4+ T cells. This CDR3 region has 14 residues. V lost 5 bases to trimming and J lost 5 bases; unmatched junction nucleotides: 6. Looked up from germline, CDR1 is SGHVS and CDR2 is FQNEAQ. Input material: memory CD4+ T cells from blood. The chain is built from TRBV7-8 and TRBJ2-1; TRBD1 matches at 7 bases. The sequence came from an adult in good health and CMV-seronegative. CDR3 residues: CASSHRQGNNEQFF. DNA for the CDR3: TGTGCCAGCAGCCATAGACAGGGAAACAATGAGCAGTTCTTC. Supplemented by reference TRBV7-8 and TRBJ2-1, the full variable domain reads GAGVSQSPRYKVAKRGQDVALRCDPISGHVSLFWYQQALGQGPEFLTYFQNEAQLDKSGLPSDRFFAERPEGSVSTLKIQRTQQEDSAVYLCASSHRQGNNEQFFGPGTRLTVL.